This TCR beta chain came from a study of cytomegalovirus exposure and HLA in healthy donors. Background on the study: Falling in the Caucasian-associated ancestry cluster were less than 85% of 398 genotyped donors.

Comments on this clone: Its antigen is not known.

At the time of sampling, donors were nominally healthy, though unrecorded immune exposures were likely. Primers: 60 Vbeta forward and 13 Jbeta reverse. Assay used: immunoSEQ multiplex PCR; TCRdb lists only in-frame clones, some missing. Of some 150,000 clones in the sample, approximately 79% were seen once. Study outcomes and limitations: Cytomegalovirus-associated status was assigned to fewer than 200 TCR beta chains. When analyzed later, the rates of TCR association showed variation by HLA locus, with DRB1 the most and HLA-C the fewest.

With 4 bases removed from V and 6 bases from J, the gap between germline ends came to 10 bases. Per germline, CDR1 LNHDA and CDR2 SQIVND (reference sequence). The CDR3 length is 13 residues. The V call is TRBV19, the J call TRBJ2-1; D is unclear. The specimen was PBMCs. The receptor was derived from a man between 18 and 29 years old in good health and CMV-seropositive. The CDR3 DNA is TGTGCCAGTAGTAAGAATAGCTTCAATGAGCAGTTCTTC. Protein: CASSKNSFNEQFF.